The text below deals with one TCR beta chain. Molecules of cDNA were individually given unique molecular identifiers that were attached to them. TCRdb redid the calling of the 5' RACE reads with MiXCR, one entry per CDR3 protein. This table holds about 130,000 distinct CDR3 sequences, about 16% found once. This sample was taken from a study of early T cells in non-severe SARS-CoV-2 infection. Study as a whole: With bulk RNA from unsorted whole blood as input, sequencing yielded unpaired chains.

Trimming took 0 bases from V and 2 from J, leaving 5 bases between them. CDR1 and CDR2 (germline): WNHNN, SYGVQD (reference sequence). CDR3 length: 13 amino acids. Sequenced material: whole blood. The rearrangement joins TRBV10-1 to TRBJ2-7; no reliable D call. The source is an adult who was a healthcare worker with PCR-confirmed SARS-CoV-2 infection or an uninfected control (not recorded which). In DNA, the CDR3 is TGCGCCAGCAGTGAGTCGTCCACCTACGAGCAGTACTTC. Encoded protein: CASSESSTYEQYF.